This TCR beta chain came from a study of T cell responses to AZD1222 COVID-19 vaccine. The study pooled second doses at about 4 or about 12 weeks. Study results and limitations: The span of vaccine-associated CD4 TCRs extended across spike, with dominance at 160-218 and 743-854. Females outnumbered males among donors, who were mostly white British; clonal diversity was possibly underestimated.

Trimming removed 0 bases at V and 3 bases at J, with 11 bases between. Germline V CDR1 and CDR2: SGHRS, YFSETQ. CDR3 size: 15 residues. Data came from immunoSEQ multiplex PCR; TCRdb stores just in-frame clones and leaves some out. The sample contains some 120,000 clones, about nine tenths of which appear only once. On this clone itself: Antigen unknown.

The TCR sequence derives from an adult who received the AZD1222 COVID-19 vaccine. This specimen consisted of peripheral blood, obtained 28 days after the second AZD1222 dose. The rearrangement links TRBV5-1 to TRBJ2-3; possibly TRBD1 or TRBD2 for D (5 bases each). The CDR3 DNA sequence: TGCGCCAGCAGCTTGGAAGGGTGGGGGACAGATACGCAGTATTTT. Translated, it gives CASSLEGWGTDTQYF.